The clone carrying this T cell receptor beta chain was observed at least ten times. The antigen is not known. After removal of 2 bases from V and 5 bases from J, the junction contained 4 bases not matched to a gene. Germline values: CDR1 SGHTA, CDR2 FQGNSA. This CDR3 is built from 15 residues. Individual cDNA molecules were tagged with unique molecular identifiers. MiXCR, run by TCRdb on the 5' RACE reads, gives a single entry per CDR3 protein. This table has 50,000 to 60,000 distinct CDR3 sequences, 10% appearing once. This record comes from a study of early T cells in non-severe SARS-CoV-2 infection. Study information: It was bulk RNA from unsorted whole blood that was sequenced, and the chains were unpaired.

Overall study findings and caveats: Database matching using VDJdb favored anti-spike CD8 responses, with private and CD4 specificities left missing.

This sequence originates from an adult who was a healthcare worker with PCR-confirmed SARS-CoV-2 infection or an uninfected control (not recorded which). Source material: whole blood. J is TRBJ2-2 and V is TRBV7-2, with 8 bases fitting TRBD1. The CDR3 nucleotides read TGTGCCAGCAGCTTATGGACAGGGCAAACCGGGGAGCTGTTTTTT. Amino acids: CASSLWTGQTGELFF.